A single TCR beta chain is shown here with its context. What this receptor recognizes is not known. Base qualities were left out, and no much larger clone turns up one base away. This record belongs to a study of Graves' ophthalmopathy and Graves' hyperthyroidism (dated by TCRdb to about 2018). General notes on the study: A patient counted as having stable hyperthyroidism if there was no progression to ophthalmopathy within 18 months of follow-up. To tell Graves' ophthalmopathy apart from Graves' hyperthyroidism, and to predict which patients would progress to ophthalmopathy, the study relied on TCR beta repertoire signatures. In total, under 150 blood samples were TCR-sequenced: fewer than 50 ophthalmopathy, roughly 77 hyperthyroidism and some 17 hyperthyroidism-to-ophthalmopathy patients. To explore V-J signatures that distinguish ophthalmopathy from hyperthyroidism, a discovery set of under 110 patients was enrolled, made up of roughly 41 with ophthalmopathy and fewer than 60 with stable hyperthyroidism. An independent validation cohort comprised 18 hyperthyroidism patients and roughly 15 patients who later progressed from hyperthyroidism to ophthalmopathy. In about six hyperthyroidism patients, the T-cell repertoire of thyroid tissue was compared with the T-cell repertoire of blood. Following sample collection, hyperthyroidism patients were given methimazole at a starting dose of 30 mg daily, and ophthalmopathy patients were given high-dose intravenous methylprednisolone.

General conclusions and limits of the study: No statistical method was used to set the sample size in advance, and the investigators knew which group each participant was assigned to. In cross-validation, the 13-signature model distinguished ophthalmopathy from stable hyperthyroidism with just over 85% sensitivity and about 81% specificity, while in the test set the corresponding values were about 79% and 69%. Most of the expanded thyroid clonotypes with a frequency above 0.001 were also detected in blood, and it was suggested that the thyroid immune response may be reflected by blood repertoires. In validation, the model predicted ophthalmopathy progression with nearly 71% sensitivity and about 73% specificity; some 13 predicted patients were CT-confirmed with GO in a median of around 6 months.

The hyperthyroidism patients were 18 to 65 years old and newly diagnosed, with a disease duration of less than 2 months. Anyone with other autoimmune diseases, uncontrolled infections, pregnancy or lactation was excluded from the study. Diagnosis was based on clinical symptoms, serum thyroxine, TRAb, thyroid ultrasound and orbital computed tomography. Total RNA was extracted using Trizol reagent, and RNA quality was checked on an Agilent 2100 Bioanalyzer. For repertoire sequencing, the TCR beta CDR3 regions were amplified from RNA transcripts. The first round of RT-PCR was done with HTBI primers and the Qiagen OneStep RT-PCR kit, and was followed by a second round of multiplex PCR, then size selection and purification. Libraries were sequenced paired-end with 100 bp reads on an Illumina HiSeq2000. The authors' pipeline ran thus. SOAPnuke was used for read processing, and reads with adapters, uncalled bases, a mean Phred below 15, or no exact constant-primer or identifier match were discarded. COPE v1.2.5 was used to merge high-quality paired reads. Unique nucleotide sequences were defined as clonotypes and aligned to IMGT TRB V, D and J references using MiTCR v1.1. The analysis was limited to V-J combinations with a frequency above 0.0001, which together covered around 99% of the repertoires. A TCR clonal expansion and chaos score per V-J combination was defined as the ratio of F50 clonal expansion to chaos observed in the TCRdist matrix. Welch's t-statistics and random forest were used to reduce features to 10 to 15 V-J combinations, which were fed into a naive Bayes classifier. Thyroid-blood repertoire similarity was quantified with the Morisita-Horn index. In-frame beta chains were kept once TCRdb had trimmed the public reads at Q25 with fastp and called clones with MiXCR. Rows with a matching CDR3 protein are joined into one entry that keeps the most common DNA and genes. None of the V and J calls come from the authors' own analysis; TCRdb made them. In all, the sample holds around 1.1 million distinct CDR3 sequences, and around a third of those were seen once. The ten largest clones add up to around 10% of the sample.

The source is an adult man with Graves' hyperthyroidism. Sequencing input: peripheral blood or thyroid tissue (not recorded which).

The encoded CDR3 is CSLQGVGTEAFF. The bases read TGCAGCTTACAGGGGGTGGGCACTGAAGCTTTCTTT. The rearrangement combines TRBV29-1 with TRBJ1-1, with 8 bases matching TRBD1. V is cut back by 8 bases and J by 4 bases, with 6 bases in the junction unmatched. CDR1 and CDR2 were assigned from the germline V gene as SQVTM and ANQGSEA. The CDR3 runs 12 amino acids, cysteine and phenylalanine included. This entry keeps only the CDR3 DNA: 36 bases, framed from base 1.